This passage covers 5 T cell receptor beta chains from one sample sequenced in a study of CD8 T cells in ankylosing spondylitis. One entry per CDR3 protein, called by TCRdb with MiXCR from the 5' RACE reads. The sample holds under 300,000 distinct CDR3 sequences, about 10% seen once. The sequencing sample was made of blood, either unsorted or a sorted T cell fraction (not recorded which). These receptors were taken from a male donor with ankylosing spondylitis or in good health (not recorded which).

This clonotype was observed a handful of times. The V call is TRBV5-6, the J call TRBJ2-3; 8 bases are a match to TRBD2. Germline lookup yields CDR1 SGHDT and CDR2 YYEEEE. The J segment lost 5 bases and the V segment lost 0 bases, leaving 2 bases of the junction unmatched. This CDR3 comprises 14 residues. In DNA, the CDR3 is TGTGCCAGCAGCTTGGGAGCGGGAGAAGATACGCAGTATTTT. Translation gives CASSLGAGEDTQYF.

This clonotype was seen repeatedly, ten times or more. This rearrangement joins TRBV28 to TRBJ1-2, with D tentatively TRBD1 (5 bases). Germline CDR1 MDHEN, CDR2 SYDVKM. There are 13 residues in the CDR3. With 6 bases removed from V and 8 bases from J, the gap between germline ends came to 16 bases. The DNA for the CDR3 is TGTGCCAGCAGGCCCCAGAGTCCAGGGGGCTACACCTTC. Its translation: CASRPQSPGGYTF.

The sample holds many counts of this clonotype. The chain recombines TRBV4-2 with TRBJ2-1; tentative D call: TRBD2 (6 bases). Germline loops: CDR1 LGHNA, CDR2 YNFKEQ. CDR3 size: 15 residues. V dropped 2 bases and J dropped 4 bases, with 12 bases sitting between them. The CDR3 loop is CASSQPGTGYNEQFF. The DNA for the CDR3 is TGTGCCAGCAGCCAACCCGGGACTGGTTACAATGAGCAGTTCTTC.

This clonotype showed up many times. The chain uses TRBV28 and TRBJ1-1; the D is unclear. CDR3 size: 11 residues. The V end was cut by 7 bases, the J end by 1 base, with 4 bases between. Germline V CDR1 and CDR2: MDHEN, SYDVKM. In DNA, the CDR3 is TGTGCCAGCACCTCGAACACTGAAGCTTTCTTT. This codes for CASTSNTEAFF.

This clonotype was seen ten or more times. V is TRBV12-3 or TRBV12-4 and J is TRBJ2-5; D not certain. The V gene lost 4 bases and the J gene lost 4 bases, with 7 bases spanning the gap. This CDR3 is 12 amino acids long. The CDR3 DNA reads TGTGCCAGCAGTTCGAACGGAGAGACCCAGTACTTC. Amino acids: CASSSNGETQYF.